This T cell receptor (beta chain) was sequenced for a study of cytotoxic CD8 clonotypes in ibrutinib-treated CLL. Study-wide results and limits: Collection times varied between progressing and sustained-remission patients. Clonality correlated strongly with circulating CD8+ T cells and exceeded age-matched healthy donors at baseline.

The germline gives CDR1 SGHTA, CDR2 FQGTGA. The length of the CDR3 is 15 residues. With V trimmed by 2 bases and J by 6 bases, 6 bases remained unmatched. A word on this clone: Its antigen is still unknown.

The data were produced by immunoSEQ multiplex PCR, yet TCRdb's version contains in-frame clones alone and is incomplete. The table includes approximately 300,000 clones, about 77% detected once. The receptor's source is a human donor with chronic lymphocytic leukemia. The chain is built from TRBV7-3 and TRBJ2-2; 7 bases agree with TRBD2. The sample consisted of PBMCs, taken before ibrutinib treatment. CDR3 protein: CASSLFGLDSGELFF. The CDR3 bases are TGTGCCAGCAGCTTATTTGGACTAGATTCCGGGGAGCTGTTTTTT.